This passage covers 17 T cell receptor beta chains from one sample sequenced in a study of patients and donors after allogeneic stem cell transplantation. Using its own MiXCR run on the RT-PCR reads, TCRdb lists one record per CDR3 protein. In the table there are around 9,900 distinct CDR3 sequences, roughly 5.9% of which are singletons. Input material: blood, either unsorted or a sorted T cell fraction (not recorded which). The receptors come from a human donor who was either an allogeneic HSCT recipient or a stem cell or donor lymphocyte infusion donor (not recorded which). It is not recorded whose cells these are; they may come from a transplant donor.

This clonotype is classed as medium-sized. This chain connects TRBV7-2 to TRBJ2-5; unclear D gene. V dropped 5 bases and J dropped 8 bases, with 9 bases sitting between them. Looked up from germline, CDR1 is SGHTA and CDR2 is FQGNSA. This CDR3 contains 11 residues. The CDR3 DNA reads as TGTGCCAGCAGCCAGAGGTTCACCCAGTACTTC. Translation: CASSQRFTQYF.

In this sample, this clonotype is medium-sized. V gene TRBV5-1 combines with J gene TRBJ2-1, with 10 bases that match TRBD2. From germline, CDR1 is SGHRS and CDR2 YFSETQ. The CDR3 sequence is 17 residues long. J gave up 5 bases and V 8 bases, and 16 bases lay outside the gene matches. In DNA form, the CDR3 reads TGCGCCAGGATACTAGCGGGAAGGTCCGAAGCAGACAATGAGCAGTTCTTC. As protein: CARILAGRSEADNEQFF.

CDR3 region: CASSTGTGFHEQYF. In DNA, the CDR3 is TGTGCCAGTAGTACTGGGACTGGTTTCCACGAGCAGTACTTC. V gene TRBV19 combines with J gene TRBJ2-7; a weak D match, TRBD2 (6 bases). The CDR3 covers 14 residues. Germline CDR1 is LNHDA and CDR2 is SQIVND (reference sequence). The V end lost 4 bases, the J end lost 5 bases, and 15 bases lay between the germline ends.

By share of the sample, this clonotype is medium-sized. This sequence joins TRBV5-1 and TRBJ2-1; 9 positions agree with TRBD1. CDR3 size: 13 residues. V lost 4 bases, J lost 8 bases, and 4 bases stayed unmatched. Per the germline V gene, CDR1 is SGHRS and CDR2 is YFSETQ. The CDR3 DNA reads as TGCGCCAGCAGCCGGACAGGGGTCGATGAGCAGTTCTTC. This translates into CASSRTGVDEQFF.

This clonotype was seen many times. The genes are TRBV19 and TRBJ2-4; 11 nucleotides match TRBD1. V shed 4 bases, J shed 1 base, and the junction held 3 bases outside the gene matches. The CDR3 is 16 residues long. CDR1 and CDR2 (germline): LNHDA, SQIVND (reference sequence). As DNA, the CDR3 is TGTGCCAGTAGTAAGGACAGGGGGCTTGCCAAAAACATTCAGTACTTC. Encoded protein: CASSKDRGLAKNIQYF.

This clonotype was observed many times. The chain employs TRBV10-3 and TRBJ1-5; maybe TRBD1 (5 bases). V shed 6 bases and J shed 4 bases, with 13 bases lying between them. The CDR3 sequence is 14 residues long. CDR1 and CDR2 from the germline V gene are ENHRY and SYGVKD. The CDR3 is CAISPRDGNQPQHF. CDR3 coding DNA: TGTGCCATCAGCCCCCGGGACGGAAATCAGCCCCAGCATTTT.

This clonotype has ten or more counts. The chain joins TRBV21-1 to TRBJ1-2. TRBV21-1 is assigned pseudogene status. There are 13 residues in the CDR3. Here the CDR3 reads CASSKVNRAGYTF. The CDR3, as DNA: TGTGCCAGCAGCAAAGTTAACAGAGCTGGCTACACCTTC.

This clonotype was counted many times. The genes are TRBV6-2 or TRBV6-3 and TRBJ2-7; D unresolved. The CDR3 has 14 residues. Germline CDR1 and CDR2: MNHEY and SVGEGT. Trimming took off 7 bases at V and 1 base at J, with 14 bases between the two ends. CDR3 DNA sequence: TGTGCCAGCATCCCCTTTGCAGGTTCCTACGAGCAGTACTTC. Amino acids: CASIPFAGSYEQYF.

Comment on this clonotype: Since a much larger clone is just one base distant, this may be a read error. The CDR3 ends on some other residue instead of the conserved phenylalanine or tryptophan, so this is likely a read error. This CDR3 reads CASAVGQIYGYTI. CDR3 coding DNA: TGTGCCAGCGCTGTCGGGCAGATCTATGGCTACACCATC. V and J are TRBV2 and TRBJ1-2; D is unclear. The CDR3 has 13 amino acids. Germline loops: CDR1 SNHLY, CDR2 FYNNEI. V shed 8 bases and J shed 4 bases, with 14 bases lying between them.

Remarks on this clonotype: This may stem from a read error, because a much larger clone lies one nucleotide away. The chain links TRBV11-2 to TRBJ2-5; D is ambiguous. The germline CDR1 and CDR2 sequences are SGHAT and FQNNGV. V was trimmed by 6 bases and J by 5 bases, leaving 13 bases between them. CDR3 length equals 13 residues. CDR3 sequence reads: CASSTSVRETQYF. The CDR3 region has the DNA TGTGCCAGCAGTACCTCGGTGAGGGAGACCCAGTACTTC.

By share, this clonotype ranks as medium-sized (0.01 to 0.1%). This rearrangement joins TRBV12-3 or TRBV12-4 to TRBJ1-2, with 9 bases fitting TRBD1. The CDR3 contains 15 residues. V was clipped by 6 bases and J by 0 bases; unmatched bases: 5. This chain's CDR3 is CASSLTGGANYGYTF. The CDR3 region has the DNA TGTGCCAGCAGCTTGACAGGGGGGGCTAACTATGGCTACACCTTC.

This clonotype was counted ten times or more. The chain recombines TRBV27 with TRBJ1-2; 7 positions agree with TRBD1. After removal of 5 bases from V and 2 bases from J, the junction contained 5 bases not matched to a gene. The CDR3 loop spans 14 amino acids. The germline gives CDR1 MNHEY, CDR2 SMNVEV (reference sequence). Written as DNA, the CDR3 is TGTGCCAGCAGTCATGCAGGGGGAAACTATGGCTACACCTTC. It encodes CASSHAGGNYGYTF.

This clonotype appeared many times. The chain joins TRBV3-1 to TRBJ1-2; 9 bases are shared with TRBD1. The CDR3 sequence is 14 residues long. V gave up 5 bases and J gave up 5 bases; unmatched junction bases: 6. Per the germline V gene, CDR1 is LGHDT and CDR2 is YNNKEL (reference sequence). Here the CDR3 reads CASSILQGAYGYTF. CDR3 sequence (DNA): TGTGCCAGCAGCATCTTACAGGGGGCGTATGGCTACACCTTC.

This clonotype was seen many times. The V and J genes are TRBV5-1 and TRBJ2-4; D gene ambiguous. The V gene's germline CDR1 is SGHRS and CDR2 YFSETQ. V was trimmed by 0 bases and J by 5 bases, leaving 3 bases between them. The length of the CDR3 is 12 residues. CDR3 nucleotides: TGCGCCAGCAGCTTGGGTGAAAACATTCAGTACTTC. This encodes CASSLGENIQYF.

The chain is built from TRBV20-1 and TRBJ1-1, with D hard to call. The germline gives CDR1 DFQATT, CDR2 SNEGSKA (reference sequence). The CDR3 loop spans 13 amino acids. The ends were cut back, 3 bases at V and 1 base at J, with 9 bases in the middle. The CDR3 nucleotides are TGCAGTGCTAGGCCCACAGAGAACACTGAAGCTTTCTTT. Translation gives CSARPTENTEAFF.

This clonotype has at least ten counts. The gene calls are TRBV5-6 and TRBJ1-2; unclear D gene. This CDR3 region has 11 residues. The germline V gene has CDR1 SGHDT and CDR2 YYEEEE. V was trimmed by 2 bases and J by 5 bases, leaving 4 bases between them. Here the CDR3 reads CASSLGYGYTF. In nucleotides, the CDR3 is TGTGCCAGCAGCTTAGGATATGGCTACACCTTC. Full variable domain (rest looked up from reference TRBV5-6 and TRBJ1-2): DAGVTQSPTHLIKTRGQQVTLRCSPKSGHDTVSWYQQALGQGPQFIFQYYEEEERQRGNFPDRFSGHQFPNYSSELNVNALLLGDSALYLCASSLGYGYTFGSGTRLTVV.

This clonotype occurred many times. This chain joins TRBV9 and TRBJ2-7; 13 nucleotides agree with TRBD2. J was trimmed by 7 bases and V by 0 bases; bases with no gene match: 4. Germline loops: CDR1 SGDLS, CDR2 YYNGEE. The CDR3 is made up of 15 amino acids. CDR3 in DNA: TGTGCCAGCAGCGTAGATACTAGCGGGAGGGGTGAGCAGTACTTC. This sequence encodes CASSVDTSGRGEQYF.